Given below is one TCR beta chain in context. V shed 5 bases and J shed 2 bases, with 13 bases lying between them. Germline-derived CDR1 and CDR2 are MNHEY and SVGAGI. CDR3 size: 15 residues. The method was immunoSEQ multiplex PCR; TCRdb's version includes in-frame clones alone and lacks a portion of them. The sample includes approximately 2.4 million clones, roughly 95% of them seen just once. The data belong to a study of shared clonotypes between healthy human individuals. Source material: naive CD4+ T cells sorted from blood. The subset here: CD45RA+ positively selected. The chain couples TRBV6-5 to TRBJ2-1; D perhaps matches TRBD1 (6 bases). The TCR originated in a man aged 18 to 29 in good health. DNA for the CDR3: TGTGCCAGCAGTCGGGACATATCTCCCTACAATGAGCAGTTCTTC. Protein: CASSRDISPYNEQFF.